This TCR beta chain was retrieved from a study of blood T cell repertoires in COVID-19. Profiled with immunoSEQ multiplex PCR; TCRdb holds only in-frame clones, not every one. Of under 300,000 clones in the sample, around 81% are singletons; the top ten hold about 3%. The CDR3 spans 13 residues. Germline values: CDR1 LGHNA, CDR2 YSLEER. With 1 base removed from V and 8 bases from J, the gap between germline ends came to 10 bases. The V gene is TRBV4-3, the J gene TRBJ2-3; D may be TRBD1 (6 bases). The clonotype was recovered from a man aged 50 or older who had recovered from COVID-19. Sequencing was carried out using PBMCs or T cells enriched from blood (not recorded which). CDR3 in DNA: TGCGCCAGCAGCCAAGCCCAGGACAGTACGCAGTATTTT. It codes for CASSQAQDSTQYF.